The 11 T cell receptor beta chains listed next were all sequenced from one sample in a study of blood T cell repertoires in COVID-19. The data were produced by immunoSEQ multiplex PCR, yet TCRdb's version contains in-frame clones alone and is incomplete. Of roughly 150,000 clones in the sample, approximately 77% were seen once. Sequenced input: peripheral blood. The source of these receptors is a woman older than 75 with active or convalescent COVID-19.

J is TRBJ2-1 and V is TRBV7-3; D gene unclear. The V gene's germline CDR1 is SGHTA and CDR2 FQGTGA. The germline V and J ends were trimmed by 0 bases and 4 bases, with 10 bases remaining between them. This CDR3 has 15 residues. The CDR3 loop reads CASSLTQSNYNEQFF. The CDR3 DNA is TGTGCCAGCAGCTTAACACAGAGTAATTACAATGAGCAGTTCTTC.

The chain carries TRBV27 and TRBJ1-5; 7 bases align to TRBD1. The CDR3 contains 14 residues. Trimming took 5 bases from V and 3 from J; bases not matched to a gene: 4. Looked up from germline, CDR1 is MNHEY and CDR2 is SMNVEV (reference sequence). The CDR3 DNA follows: TGTGCCAGCAGTCCAGGGGGGTACAATCAGCCCCAGCATTTT. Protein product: CASSPGGYNQPQHF.

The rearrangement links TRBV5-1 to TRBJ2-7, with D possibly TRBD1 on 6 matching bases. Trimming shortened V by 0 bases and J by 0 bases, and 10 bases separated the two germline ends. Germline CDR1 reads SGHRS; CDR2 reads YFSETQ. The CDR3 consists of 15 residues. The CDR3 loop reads CASSLGQVFSYEQYF. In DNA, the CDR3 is TGCGCCAGCAGCTTGGGACAGGTGTTCTCCTACGAGCAGTACTTC.

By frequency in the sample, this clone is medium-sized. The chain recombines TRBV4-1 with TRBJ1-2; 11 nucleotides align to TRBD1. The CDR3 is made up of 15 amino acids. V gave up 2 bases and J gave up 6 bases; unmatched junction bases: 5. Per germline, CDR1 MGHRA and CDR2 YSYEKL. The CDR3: CASSQRTGGNNGYTF. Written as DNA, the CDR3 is TGCGCCAGCAGCCAAAGGACAGGGGGCAACAATGGCTACACCTTC.

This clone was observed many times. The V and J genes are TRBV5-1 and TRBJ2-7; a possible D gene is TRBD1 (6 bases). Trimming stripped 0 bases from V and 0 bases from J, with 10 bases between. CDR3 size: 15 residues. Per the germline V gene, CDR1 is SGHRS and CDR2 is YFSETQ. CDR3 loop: CASSLAGTISYEQYF. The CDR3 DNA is TGCGCCAGCAGCTTGGCCGGGACAATCTCCTACGAGCAGTACTTC.

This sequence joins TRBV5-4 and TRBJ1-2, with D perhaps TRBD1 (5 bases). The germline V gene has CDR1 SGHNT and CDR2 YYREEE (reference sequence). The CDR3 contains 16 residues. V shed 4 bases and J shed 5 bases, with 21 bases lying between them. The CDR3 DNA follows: TGTGCCAGCAGCACCCCGGCCGGGACTTCGCAATATGGCTACACCTTC. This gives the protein CASSTPAGTSQYGYTF.

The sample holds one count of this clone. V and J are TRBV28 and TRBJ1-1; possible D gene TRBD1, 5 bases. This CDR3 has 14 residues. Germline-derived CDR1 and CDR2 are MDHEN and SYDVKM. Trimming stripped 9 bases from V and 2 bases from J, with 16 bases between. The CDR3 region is CASKVQAVNTEAFF. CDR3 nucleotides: TGTGCCAGTAAAGTACAGGCGGTTAACACTGAAGCTTTCTTT. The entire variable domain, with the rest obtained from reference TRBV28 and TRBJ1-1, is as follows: DVKVTQSSRYLVKRTGEKVFLECVQDMDHENMFWYRQDPGLGLRLIYFSYDVKMKEKGDIPEGYSVSREKKERFSLILESASTNQTSMYLCASKVQAVNTEAFFGQGTRLTVV.

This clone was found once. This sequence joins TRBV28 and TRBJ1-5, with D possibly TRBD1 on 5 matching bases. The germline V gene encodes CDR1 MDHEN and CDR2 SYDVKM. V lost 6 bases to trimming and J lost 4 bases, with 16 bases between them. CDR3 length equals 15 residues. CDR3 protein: CASSIRQLVNQPQHF. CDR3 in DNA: TGTGCCAGCAGCATCAGACAGCTGGTGAATCAGCCCCAGCATTTT. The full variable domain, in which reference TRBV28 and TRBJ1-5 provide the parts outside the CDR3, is DVKVTQSSRYLVKRTGEKVFLECVQDMDHENMFWYRQDPGLGLRLIYFSYDVKMKEKGDIPEGYSVSREKKERFSLILESASTNQTSMYLCASSIRQLVNQPQHFGDGTRLSIL.

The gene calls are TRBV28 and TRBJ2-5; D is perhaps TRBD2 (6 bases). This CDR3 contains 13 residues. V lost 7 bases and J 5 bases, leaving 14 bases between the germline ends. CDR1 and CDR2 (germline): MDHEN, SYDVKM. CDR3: CASNLPGRETQYF. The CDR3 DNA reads TGTGCCAGCAACCTTCCAGGGAGGGAGACCCAGTACTTC.

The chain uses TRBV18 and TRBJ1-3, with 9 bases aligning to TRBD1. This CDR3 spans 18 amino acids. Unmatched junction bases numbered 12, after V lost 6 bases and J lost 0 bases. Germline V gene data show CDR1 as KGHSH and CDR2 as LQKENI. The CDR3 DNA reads TGTGCCAGCTCGCCGGGACAGGGACCATTGAGCTCTGGAAACACCATATATTTT. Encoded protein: CASSPGQGPLSSGNTIYF.

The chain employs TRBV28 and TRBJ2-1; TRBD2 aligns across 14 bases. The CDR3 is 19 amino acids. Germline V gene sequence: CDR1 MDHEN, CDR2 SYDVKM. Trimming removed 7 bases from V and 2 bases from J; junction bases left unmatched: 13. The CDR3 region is CASIAFGTSGGPAYNEQFF. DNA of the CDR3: TGTGCCAGCATAGCATTCGGGACTAGCGGGGGACCAGCCTACAATGAGCAGTTCTTC.